This T cell receptor beta chain derives from a study of CD8+ T cells in alopecia areata. The wider study: Oral tofacitinib (5 to 10 mg twice daily) was administered to treated patients.

Peripheral blood and lesional scalp punch biopsies came from alopecia areata patients. CD4+ and CD8+ T cells were sorted from PBMCs stained for CD3, CD4 and CD8. The authors extracted RNA and reverse transcribed it into cDNA as the sequencing template. Assay: immunoSEQ multiplex PCR; the TCRdb copy retains only in-frame clones and omits some. The sample yields around 250,000 clones, roughly two thirds seen once. From germline, CDR1 is KGHSH and CDR2 LQKENI. Trimming took off 3 bases at V and 3 bases at J, with 7 bases between the two ends. The CDR3 consists of 13 residues. The chain recombines TRBV18 with TRBJ2-3; no clear D. Here the sequenced sample was CD4+ T cells sorted from blood, taken at week 0. The source of this sequence is a human donor with alopecia areata. The CDR3 bases are TGTGCCAGCTCACCCCAAGGGACAGATACGCAGTATTTT. It specifies CASSPQGTDTQYF.